The 12 T cell receptor beta chains below all came from one sample that was sequenced in a study of Tregs in tolerant kidney transplant recipients. Clones were read by immunoSEQ multiplex PCR, and TCRdb kept only the in-frame ones, dropping some. The specimen's table records around 33,000 clones. The specimen was CD8+ T cells from blood, collected before the transplant. The receptors derive from a human donor who received a combined kidney and bone marrow transplant.

About this clone: The read halts 3 residues ahead of the CDR3 end, with the missing end drawn from the germline J gene. The rearrangement joins TRBV20-1 to TRBJ2-7; 7 bases map to TRBD1. Looked up from germline, CDR1 is DFQATT and CDR2 is SNEGSKA (reference sequence). Trimming cost V 6 bases and J 0 bases; bases outside gene matches: 5. The CDR3 has 13 amino acids. This CDR3 is CSARTGVSYEQYF. The DNA read from the CDR3 is TGCAGTGCCCGAACAGGGGTCTCCTACGAG.

Comment on this clone: Read sequence stops 3 residues before the CDR3 end, and the germline J gene provides the missing end. This chain links TRBV20-1 with TRBJ2-7; a weak D match, TRBD1 (6 bases). V gave up 0 bases and J gave up 3 bases, with 12 bases separating them. The CDR3 has 14 amino acids. From germline, CDR1 is DFQATT and CDR2 SNEGSKA (reference sequence). The covered CDR3 bases are TGCAGTGCTAGAGATAGGAGGACAGACTACGAG. Its translation: CSARDRRTDYE. The entire CDR3 reads CSARDRRTDYEQYF.

Of note for this clone: The read ends 3 residues early relative to the CDR3; the germline J gene fills the gap. The chain couples TRBV20-1 to TRBJ2-2, with 16 bases identical to TRBD2. CDR3 length: 17 residues. Germline loops: CDR1 DFQATT, CDR2 SNEGSKA (reference sequence). Losses at the gene ends were 4 bases for V and 7 bases for J; bases not matched to a gene: 9. The CDR3 sequence: CSAIIPGLAGGVGELFF. CDR3 DNA (partial): TGCAGTGCTATTATCCCGGGACTAGCGGGAGGGGTCGGGGAG.

Note on this clone: The read is 3 residues too short to cover the CDR3 end, so that end is filled in from the germline J gene. The rearrangement joins TRBV20-1 to TRBJ1-5; unclear D gene. V lost 0 bases, J lost 6 bases, and 9 bases lay in between. The CDR3 is made up of 13 amino acids. Germline assignment: CDR1 DFQATT and CDR2 SNEGSKA (reference sequence). Here the CDR3 reads CSAREQSSQPQHF. CDR3 bases read: TGCAGTGCTAGAGAACAGAGTTCTCAGCCC.

Comment on this clone: The read finishes 3 residues shy of the CDR3 end, and the germline J gene is used to complete it. The chain is built from TRBV20-1 and TRBJ2-7, with 15 bases matching TRBD2. From germline, CDR1 is DFQATT and CDR2 SNEGSKA (reference sequence). This CDR3 has 18 amino acids. J gave up 0 bases and V 4 bases, and 10 bases lay outside the gene matches. CDR3 region: CSATAGTSGRLRSYEQYF. The sequenced part of the CDR3 DNA is TGCAGTGCTACGGCCGGGACTAGCGGGAGGCTTCGCTCCTACGAG.

On this clone: Read sequence stops 3 residues before the CDR3 end, and the germline J gene provides the missing end. The chain combines TRBV11-2 with TRBJ1-1, with no clear D. This CDR3 has 15 residues. V shed 5 bases and J shed 0 bases, with 13 bases lying between them. The germline V gene has CDR1 SGHAT and CDR2 FQNNGV. The sequenced CDR3 bases are TGTGCCAGCAGCCTCCCGGGTTTCATGAACACTGAA. This gives the protein CASSLPGFMNTE. The whole CDR3 sequence is CASSLPGFMNTEAFF.

In regard to this clone: The read ends 3 residues shy of where the CDR3 ends; the end is completed using the germline J gene. This chain connects TRBV9 to TRBJ1-4; 7 nucleotides match TRBD1. V trimming: 4 bases; J trimming: 3 bases; junction bases outside the gene matches: 6. Germline-derived CDR1 and CDR2 are SGDLS and YYNGEE. This CDR3 is 15 amino acids long. The covered CDR3 bases are TGTGCCAGCAGCCCAGACAGGGATTCTAATGAAAAA. It codes for CASSPDRDSNEK. The whole CDR3 protein reads CASSPDRDSNEKLFF.

About this clone itself: The sequence runs out 3 residues before the end of the CDR3; the remainder is reconstructed from the germline J gene. The chain uses TRBV20-1 and TRBJ2-7; 10 bases line up with TRBD2. Trimming took 8 bases from V and 1 from J; bases not matched to a gene: 8. Germline V gives CDR1 DFQATT, CDR2 SNEGSKA (reference sequence). This CDR3 comprises 14 residues. The CDR3 sequence is CSPLTSGLSYEQYF. The DNA read from the CDR3 is TGCAGTCCACTGACTAGCGGGCTTTCCTACGAG.

Turning to this clone: The DNA ends 3 residues before the CDR3 does, and the rest of the CDR3 is filled in from the germline J gene. The V and J genes are TRBV30 and TRBJ2-1, with D unresolved. Trimming removed 0 bases at V and 8 bases at J, with 11 bases between. CDR3 size: 13 residues. Germline V gene lookup returns CDR1 GTSNPN and CDR2 SVGIG (reference sequence). This CDR3 reads CAWSVHQRYEQFF. CDR3 DNA (partial): TGTGCCTGGAGTGTACACCAGCGCTATGAG. Using reference TRBV30 and TRBJ2-1 for the parts outside the CDR3, the full variable domain is SQTIHQWPATLVQPVGSPLSLECTVEGTSNPNLYWYRQAAGRGLQLLFYSVGIGQISSEVPQNLSASRPQDRQFILSSKKLLLSDSGFYLCAWSVHQRYEQFFGPGTRLTVL.

Comment on this clone: The CDR3 extends 3 residues past the end of the read, so its final part is completed from the germline J gene. This chain uses TRBV10-3 with TRBJ1-2, with a tentative D call TRBD1 (6 bases). The germline gives CDR1 ENHRY, CDR2 SYGVKD. V shed 2 bases and J shed 0 bases, with 13 bases lying between them. This CDR3 has 16 amino acids. The CDR3 spells CAISETGGSTNYGYTF. The CDR3 DNA, read in part, is TGTGCCATCAGTGAGACGGGGGGCTCCACTAACTATGGC.

Comment on this clone: The read falls 3 residues short of the CDR3 end, and the missing part is taken from the germline J gene. The chain links TRBV5-1 to TRBJ2-7, with a weak D call TRBD2 (6 bases). Trimming left V 0 bases short and J 3 bases short, with 16 bases between. From germline, CDR1 is SGHRS and CDR2 YFSETQ. The CDR3 runs 16 residues. The part of the CDR3 DNA that was read is TGCGCCAGCAGCTTGGCCTACGGCGGGGAGTTCTACGAG. Translating it yields CASSLAYGGEFYE. The CDR3 in full is CASSLAYGGEFYEQYF.

Points on this clone: The read is 3 residues too short to cover the CDR3 end, so that end is filled in from the germline J gene. This chain uses TRBV7-3 with TRBJ2-7; no clear D gene. CDR3 size: 12 residues. V dropped 1 base and J dropped 6 bases, with 7 bases sitting between them. From germline, CDR1 is SGHTA and CDR2 FQGTGA. CDR3 region: CASSLSGGEQYF. The part of the CDR3 DNA that was read is TGTGCCAGCAGCTTAAGTGGCGGCGAG.